This TCR beta chain was recorded in a study of blood T cell repertoires in COVID-19. Study-level information: Sites in the United States, Italy and Spain provided acute and convalescent COVID-19 samples. T cells, B-cell-depleted T cells, or PBMCs provided the cDNA or gDNA that served as material.

Cohort assignment relied on participant-reported clinical history. As originally analysed: Amplification of reference gene primers was used by the study to estimate nucleated cell counts. The data were produced by immunoSEQ multiplex PCR, yet TCRdb's version contains in-frame clones alone and is incomplete. The V and J calls and clone size are taken from that table; D and trimming were inferred from the DNA. The sample lists about 50,000 clones, approximately 82% occurring once. V was clipped by 5 bases and J by 7 bases, with 12 bases between them. The CDR3 is 12 amino acids. The V gene's germline CDR1 is SNHLY and CDR2 FYNNEI.

The rearrangement links TRBV2 to TRBJ2-7; the D gene is possibly TRBD2 (5 bases). This sequence originates from a woman aged 45 to 65 with acute COVID-19. The sample taken for sequencing was PBMCs or T cells enriched from blood (not recorded which). The CDR3 sequence is CASSTRTPEQYF. CDR3 coding DNA: TGTGCCAGCAGTACCCGGACTCCAGAGCAGTACTTC.